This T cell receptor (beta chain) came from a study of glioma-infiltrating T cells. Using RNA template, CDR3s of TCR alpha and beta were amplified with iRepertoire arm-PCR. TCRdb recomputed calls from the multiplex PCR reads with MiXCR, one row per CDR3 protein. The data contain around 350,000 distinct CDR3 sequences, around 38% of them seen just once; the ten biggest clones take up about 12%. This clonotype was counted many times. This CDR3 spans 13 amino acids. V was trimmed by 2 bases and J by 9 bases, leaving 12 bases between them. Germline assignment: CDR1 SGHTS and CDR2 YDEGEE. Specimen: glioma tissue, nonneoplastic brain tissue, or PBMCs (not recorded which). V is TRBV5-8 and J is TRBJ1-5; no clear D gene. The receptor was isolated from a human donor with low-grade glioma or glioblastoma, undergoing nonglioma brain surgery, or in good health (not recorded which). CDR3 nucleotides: TGTGCCAGCAGCTTTGGAGGGCCCGGGCCCCAGCATTTT. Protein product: CASSFGGPGPQHF. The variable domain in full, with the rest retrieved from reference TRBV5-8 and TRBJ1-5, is EAGVTQSPTHLIKTRGQQATLRCSPISGHTSVYWYQQALGLGLQFLLWYDEGEERNRGNFPPRFSGRQFPNYSSELNVNALELEDSALYLCASSFGGPGPQHFGDGTRLSIL.